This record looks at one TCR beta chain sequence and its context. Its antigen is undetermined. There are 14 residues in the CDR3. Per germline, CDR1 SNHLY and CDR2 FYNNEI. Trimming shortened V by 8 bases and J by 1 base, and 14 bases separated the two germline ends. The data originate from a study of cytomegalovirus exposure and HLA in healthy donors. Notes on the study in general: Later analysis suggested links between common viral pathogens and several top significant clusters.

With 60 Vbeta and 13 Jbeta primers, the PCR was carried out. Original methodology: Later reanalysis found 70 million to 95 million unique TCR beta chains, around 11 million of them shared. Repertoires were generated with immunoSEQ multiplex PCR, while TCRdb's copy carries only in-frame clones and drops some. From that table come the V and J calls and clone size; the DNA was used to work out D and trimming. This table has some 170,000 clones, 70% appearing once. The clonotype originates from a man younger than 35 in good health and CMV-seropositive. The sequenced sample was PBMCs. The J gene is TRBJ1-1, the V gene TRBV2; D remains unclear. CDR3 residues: CASCGIVPNTEAFF. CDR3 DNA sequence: TGTGCCAGCTGCGGGATAGTACCGAACACTGAAGCTTTCTTT.